This note documents a single TCR beta chain sequence. This clonotype appeared many times. Its antigen specificity is not known. Base qualities are not provided; no much larger clone lies one nucleotide away. This sample is drawn from a study of molecular identifiers for immune sequencing clone quantification (dated by TCRdb to the late 2010s). The study in broad terms: For a replicate experiment, RNA from roughly 20,000 or 100,000 naive CD8 T cells was divided into five aliquots, of which four were sequenced. The study was a methods study using CD8 T cells to benchmark molecular-identifier clustering-based TCR repertoire sequencing (MIDCIRS) and TCR RNA copy counting. The paper's findings and limits, for the study overall: When barcode sub-clustering was not used, chimeric consensus sequences inflated TCR diversity, with chimeras reaching as high as 47%. Modeling indicated about 3 TCR RNA copies recovered per cell, compared with 7.5 to 10 by digital PCR, which implies a capture efficiency of 25% to 35%. Clones above 20 RNA copies held over 99% of molecules in CMV-specific effector cells but under 1% in naive cells. A single cell's worth of spiked-in Jurkat TCR RNA was reported detectable even among some 920,000 naive CD8 T cells. Spiked-in Jurkat TCR RNA (approximately eleven copies' worth), which is not part of the donor repertoire, was contained in the naive libraries. Identical TCR molecules sharing a barcode could cause highly expanded clone sizes to be underestimated.

Libraries of naive CD8 T cells were built from anywhere between about 19,000 and 1,000,000 sorted cells, with 10%, 30% or 50% of the purified RNA used. On a BD FACSAria II, naive CD8 T cells were FACS-sorted as CD8+CD4-CCR7+CD45RA+ and collected into RLT Plus buffer. Detection sensitivity was tested by spiking Jurkat RNA equal to roughly ten TCR copies' worth into samples containing roughly 19,000-1,100,000 naive CD8 T cells. Enrichment of CD8 T cells was done with RosetteSep CD8+ T Cell Enrichment Cocktail plus Ficoll-Paque, and ACK red cell lysis came afterward. Library construction relied on PCR. Sequencing took place on a NextSeq 500. Bulk TCR libraries were generated as previously described, with the TCR primers listed in Table S5 used. Total RNA was purified with the Qiagen AllPrep DNA/RNA kit. Before any analysis, reads coming from multiple sequencing runs of the same library were combined into one pool. The study's own analysis went as follows. Reads were retained only if the reads had an exact TCR constant sequence, and the retained reads were trimmed to 150 nt and grouped according to their 12-nt molecular barcodes. Reads inside each barcode group were sub-clustered using a 15% Levenshtein threshold, and a quality-weighted consensus sequence was constructed for each RNA molecule. Non-functional sequences were excluded, and lower-count sequences lying one edit away from another sequence were also excluded. On the basis of fitting two negative binomial distributions, barcode sub-clusters with fewer than 20% of the maximum read count were discarded. The raw public reads went through TCRdb reprocessing: fastp at Q25, MiXCR clone calling, in-frame beta chains kept. Identical CDR3 proteins give one entry, which carries the most common genes and DNA. Here the V and J calls rest on TCRdb's processing, not on the authors' analysis. In this sample the table shows over 550,000 distinct CDR3 sequences, 25% of which occur a single time. The ten largest make up 0.78% of the sample.

V lost 3 bases and J lost 6 bases; the stretch between them is 11 bases long. The CDR1 and CDR2 encoded by the germline V gene are MGHRA and YSYEKL. Taken from cysteine to phenylalanine, the CDR3 has 13 residues. Just the 39-base CDR3 DNA is kept, in frame starting at base 1. The specimen was naive CD8+ T cells from blood, with Jurkat cell RNA spiked in. The cell subset or site label, as the study defines it: FACS-sorted CD8+CD4-CCR7+CD45RA+ naive T cells. The clonotype was recovered from a human donor in good health. Some libraries in this study had Jurkat cell RNA spiked in. The rearrangement joined TRBV4-1 to TRBJ1-1, with a weak D call of TRBD1 (5 bases match). The nucleotide sequence reads as follows: TGCGCCAGCAGCCACACCGGGGGGGCTGAAGCTTTCTTT. Its protein is CASSHTGGAEAFF.